This T cell receptor beta chain was observed in a study of cytomegalovirus exposure and HLA in healthy donors. Study results and limitations: Researchers catalogued roughly 170 TCR beta chains as cytomegalovirus-associated. Diagnosis of cytomegalovirus status made by the classifier reportedly showed high specificity and sensitivity. The study found most TCR sequences rare, yet found some public TCRs in many donors. Confirmation was obtained in vitro that a few CMV-associated chains are specific for CMV antigens.

Germline CDR1 is SGHRS and CDR2 is YFSETQ. This CDR3 contains 17 residues. The ends were cut back, 4 bases at V and 4 bases at J, with 23 bases in the middle. The table came from immunoSEQ multiplex PCR; TCRdb's copy has only in-frame clones and leaves some out. This table holds under 150,000 clones, less than 90% found once. In the case of this clone: Its cognate antigen is unknown.

This TCR was recovered from a young man in good health and CMV-seronegative. The sample comprised PBMCs. The rearrangement links TRBV5-1 to TRBJ1-2, with D perhaps matching TRBD1 (5 bases). CDR3 region: CASSQQTAGSSGYGYTF. In DNA form, the CDR3 reads TGCGCCAGCAGCCAACAAACTGCAGGGTCCTCTGGCTATGGCTACACCTTC.